The sequence of this T cell receptor beta chain was determined in a study of T-cell reconstitution after alpha-beta-depleted transplantation in children. Points from the study as a whole: Most T-cell counts and diversity one year after the transplant came from T cells that were newly produced. Several patients had high TCRbeta diversity at day 60; it came from surviving recipient T cells and thymic progenitors. About two months after transplant, alpha-beta T cells reportedly came from several hundred expanded graft clones.

The CDR3 contains 13 residues. At least ten counts were recorded for this clonotype. Its antigen is not known. Unique molecular identifiers tagged the TCRbeta library. TCRdb passed the PCR reads through MiXCR, listing each CDR3 protein once. The sample carries 200,000 to 250,000 distinct CDR3 sequences, around 9.2% recorded once. The TCR was taken from a male patient between 2 and 15 years old who had a stem cell transplant for acute myeloid leukemia, so the T cells may come from the graft donor. The chain links TRBV21-1 to TRBJ1-1. TRBV21-1 is a known pseudogene. The sequencing here drew on PBMCs, mostly from graft donor cells, taken 360 days after TCRalphabeta/CD19-depleted stem cell transplant. The CDR3 here is CASSKAVLGEAFF. The DNA of the CDR3 is TGTGCCAGCAGCAAAGCGGTATTGGGTGAAGCTTTCTTT.